This record looks at one T cell receptor beta chain sequence and its context. It lacks a known antigen. Base qualities are missing; no much larger clone stands one base away. The immunoSEQ Assay, a bias-controlled multiplex PCR, was used to amplify TCRbeta CDR3 regions from genomic DNA. The study's processing was this. Nucleated cell counts per sample were estimated from amplification of reference gene primers within the assay. To quantify the absolute abundance of each unique TCRbeta CDR3 rearrangement, sequence reads were collapsed and filtered. For each sample, productive Simpson clonality was calculated as the square root of Simpson's diversity index across productive rearrangements. This immuneACCESS table, as held by TCRdb, lists in-frame sequences with V and J called but not all clones. Of the missing ones, under half trace to an unresolved V gene in checked studies; the others have no known cause. That table furnishes V, J and clone size, whereas the DNA furnished D and trimming. The table for this sample lists more than 200,000 clones; more than 75% of them were counted only once. Clones ranked in the top ten supply around 8% of the sample.

This record belongs to a study of blood T cell repertoires in COVID-19 (dated by TCRdb to about 2020). Concerning the study at large: The collaborator samples originated in the United States, Italy and Spain and spanned the acute and convalescent phases of COVID-19. The material from the prospective study consisted of cDNA or gDNA derived from T cells, B-cell-depleted T cells, or PBMCs. Subjects who had been exposed to COVID-19, were actively infected with it, or had recovered from it provided the deeply sampled blood TCRbeta repertoires that made up the dataset. A freely available public database, intended as a resource for researchers studying the immune response to SARS-CoV-2, is where the repertoires were released. Where HLA class I and class II types were available, the types were taken from metadata supplied by the sample provider, not from assay-based typing. Samples were obtained from the ongoing ImmuneRACE study (first 160 participants) and from 1,200 or so subjects provided by 6 global collaborators. Sample metadata almost always included a de-identified subject ID, COVID-19 status, age in years and sex. General findings and caveats noted by the study authors: The quantity of clinical and demographic metadata differed by source and by participant and was supplied without curation.

CDR1 and CDR2 were assigned from the germline V gene as MDHEN and SYDVKM. The CDR3 goes from the cysteine to the phenylalanine over 16 residues. Only the CDR3 region is kept as DNA, spanning 48 bases read in frame from base 1. V is cut back by 6 bases and J by 4 bases, with 12 bases in the junction unmatched. One collaborating source in Seattle enrolled patients during active infection and followed them longitudinally through the course of disease. Each collaborating institution followed its own protocols to collect whole blood in K2EDTA tubes. For TCRbeta analysis, collaborators shipped samples in one of three forms: frozen whole blood, isolated PBMCs, or DNA extracted from either of those sample types.

The receptor chain draws on TRBV28 and TRBJ2-3; 8 junctional bases match TRBD2. Specimen: peripheral blood. This receptor was obtained from a woman aged 80 or older with COVID-19, enrolled during active disease. The sequenced DNA: TGTGCCAGCAGCTTCTGGACGGGAGGGCCGGCAGATACGCAGTATTTT. Its protein reads: CASSFWTGGPADTQYF.